A selection of T cell receptor beta chains follows, all from one sample in a study of blood T cell repertoires in COVID-19. The assay was immunoSEQ multiplex PCR, and TCRdb's table has in-frame clones only and misses some. This repertoire shows more than 300,000 clones, roughly nine tenths found once; its top ten account for 6.4%. The sample comprised peripheral blood. These receptors all stem from a young man who had recovered from COVID-19. CDR3s include the opening cysteine and the closing phenylalanine or tryptophan. The D gene is left open where the match is weak.

D	J	V	CDR3	DNA
-	TRBJ1-4	TRBV5-1	CASSTDRGGGKLFF	TGCGCCAGCAGCACGGACAGAGGAGGCGGAAAACTGTTTTTT
-	TRBJ1-5	TRBV6-5	CASSVLFQPQHF	TGTGCCAGCAGCGTATTATTTCAGCCCCAGCATTTT
TRBD1	TRBJ2-7	TRBV28	CASSLASGTDYEQYF	TGTGCCAGCAGTTTGGCATCCGGGACAGACTACGAGCAGTACTTC
TRBD1	TRBJ1-2	TRBV6-5	CASSLGTGHGYTF	TGTGCCAGCAGTCTTGGGACAGGGCACGGCTACACCTTC
TRBD2	TRBJ2-7	TRBV27	CASSSGLAGNEQYF	TGTGCCAGCAGTTCCGGACTAGCTGGTAACGAGCAGTACTTC
-	TRBJ1-4	TRBV14	CASSRLLSRGEKLFF	TGTGCCAGCAGCCGATTACTGTCGCGAGGTGAAAAACTGTTTTTT
-	TRBJ1-3	TRBV19	CASSIQGIASGNTIYF	TGTGCCAGTAGTATACAGGGGATCGCCTCTGGAAACACCATATATTTT
-	TRBJ2-7	TRBV12-3/TRBV12-4	CASSLGHILQYF	TGTGCCAGCAGTTTAGGGCACATTTTGCAGTACTTC
TRBD2	TRBJ2-1	TRBV6-1	CASSDLRLAGGRNEQFF	TGTGCCAGCAGTGATCTTCGACTAGCGGGGGGTAGAAATGAGCAGTTCTTC
-	TRBJ1-5	TRBV2	CASNPGYSNQPQHF	TGTGCCAGCAATCCAGGGTATAGCAATCAGCCCCAGCATTTT